This record concerns one T cell receptor beta chain sequence. The antigen remains undetermined. The data were obtained in a study of cytomegalovirus exposure and HLA in healthy donors. In the study overall: Caucasian-associated ancestry cluster membership applied to about 80% of 300 to 450 genotyped donors. General study findings and limits: Further analysis, carried out later, found HLA-associated TCR beta chains more clonally expanded than equally common other chains.

Trimming took 5 bases from V and 4 from J, leaving 15 bases between them. CDR1 MNHEY and CDR2 SMNVEV come from the germline V gene (reference sequence). CDR3 size: 16 residues. With 60 Vbeta and 13 Jbeta primers, the PCR was carried out. As processed by the authors: Later reanalysis found 80 million or so unique TCR beta chains, 10 million to 12 million of them shared. Clones were read by immunoSEQ multiplex PCR, and TCRdb kept only the in-frame ones, dropping some. That table gives V, J and clone size, and the DNA gave D and trimming. The data contain 130,000 to 150,000 clones, about 80% of them singletons.

The V gene is TRBV27, the J gene TRBJ1-6; D is possibly TRBD1 (6 bases). Input material: PBMCs. This clonotype was sampled from a female donor in good health and CMV-seronegative. This chain's CDR3 is CASSPKVGAYNSPLHF. CDR3 DNA sequence: TGTGCCAGCAGTCCGAAGGTGGGGGCGTATAATTCACCCCTCCACTTT.